This T cell receptor beta chain was sequenced in a study of shared clonotypes between healthy human individuals. Whole-study findings and limits: A small donor pool kept down the genetic and exposure-history diversity that was represented. Sampling used blood alone; tissue repertoires probably differ.

In the case of this clone: The antigen remains undetermined.

Genomic DNA per cell subset filled all wells of several immunoSEQ plates. The table came from immunoSEQ multiplex PCR; TCRdb's copy has only in-frame clones and leaves some out. Of around 530,000 clones listed, around 76% are singletons. The CDR3 extends over 17 amino acids. Source material: PBMCs. The rearrangement joins TRBV21-1 to TRBJ2-2; the DNA was not used to check the table's D call, TRBD1. TRBV21-1 is recorded as a pseudogene. This receptor was taken from a woman in her thirties or forties in good health. Some clones in this sample may be carry-over from other donors' samples. The CDR3 is CASSPPLPDTRTGELFF. CDR3 sequence (DNA): TGTGCCAGCAGCCCCCCCCTGCCCGACACCAGGACCGGGGAGCTGTTTTTT.